A selection of T cell receptor beta chains follows, all from one sample in a study of control samples from healthy donors and cancer patients. Profiling relied on immunoSEQ multiplex PCR, and the TCRdb table lists in-frame clones only, not all of them. The data contain 110,000 to 150,000 clones, roughly 89% of them seen just once; the ten biggest clones take up less than 5%. The sequenced material came from blood. Receptors were obtained from a man aged 25-40 years in good health. CDR3s include the opening cysteine and the closing phenylalanine or tryptophan. A D gene is named only where the DNA matches it firmly. Some rows mark clone size as missing; the rest say once, few, many or name a class of expanded clone.

CDR3aa: CASSTSGGHYNEQFF
CDR3nt: TGTGCCAGCAGCACTAGCGGGGGGCACTACAATGAGCAGTTCTTC
j_gene: TRBJ2-1
d_gene: TRBD2
abundance: -
v_gene: TRBV5-4

CDR3aa: CASSLVWTGDSPLHF
CDR3nt: TGTGCCAGCAGCTTGGTGTGGACAGGGGATTCACCCCTCCACTTT
j_gene: TRBJ1-6
d_gene: TRBD1
abundance: -
v_gene: TRBV5-5

CDR3aa: CASSQYMTDTQYF
CDR3nt: TGTGCCAGCAGCCAGTATATGACAGATACGCAGTATTTT
j_gene: TRBJ2-3
d_gene: -
abundance: once
v_gene: TRBV3-1/TRBV3-2

CDR3aa: CASSLVGGAFTF
CDR3nt: TGTGCCAGCAGCTTAGTGGGGGGCGCATTCACCTTC
j_gene: TRBJ1-2
d_gene: -
abundance: -
v_gene: TRBV7-2

CDR3aa: CASSIGFTEAFF
CDR3nt: TGTGCCAGTAGTATTGGGTTCACTGAAGCTTTCTTT
j_gene: TRBJ1-1
d_gene: -
abundance: once
v_gene: TRBV19

CDR3aa: CASSSTGREKLFF
CDR3nt: TGTGCCAGCAGTTCTACAGGGAGGGAAAAACTGTTTTTT
j_gene: TRBJ1-4
d_gene: -
abundance: -
v_gene: TRBV27

CDR3aa: CASSLERLGNTQYF
CDR3nt: TGTGCCAGCAGCTTAGAGCGGCTGGGAAATACGCAGTATTTT
j_gene: TRBJ2-3
d_gene: -
abundance: -
v_gene: TRBV11-2

CDR3aa: CASSVEVGETQYF
CDR3nt: TGTGCCAGCAGCGTAGAGGTCGGAGAGACCCAGTACTTC
j_gene: TRBJ2-5
d_gene: -
abundance: -
v_gene: TRBV9

CDR3aa: CASSQDSNRLMNTEAFF
CDR3nt: TGTGCCAGCAGCCAAGATTCTAACAGACTGATGAACACTGAAGCTTTCTTT
j_gene: TRBJ1-1
d_gene: -
abundance: -
v_gene: TRBV3-1/TRBV3-2

CDR3aa: CASSLKYSYNEQFF
CDR3nt: TGCGCCAGCAGCTTGAAGTACAGCTACAATGAGCAGTTCTTC
j_gene: TRBJ2-1
d_gene: -
abundance: -
v_gene: TRBV5-1

CDR3aa: CATSVGDRSYNEQFF
CDR3nt: TGTGCCACCAGTGTTGGGGATAGGTCCTACAATGAGCAGTTCTTC
j_gene: TRBJ2-1
d_gene: -
abundance: -
v_gene: TRBV24-1

CDR3aa: CASQTGGAYTGELFF
CDR3nt: TGTGCCAGCCAAACAGGGGGCGCTTACACCGGGGAGCTGTTTTTT
j_gene: TRBJ2-2
d_gene: TRBD1
abundance: -
v_gene: TRBV5-4

CDR3aa: CASSQAAGGSLNTEAFF
CDR3nt: TGCGCCAGCAGCCAAGCGGCAGGGGGCAGTTTGAACACTGAAGCTTTCTTT
j_gene: TRBJ1-1
d_gene: TRBD1
abundance: -
v_gene: TRBV4-1

CDR3aa: CARSYGRGETQYF
CDR3nt: TGTGCCAGAAGCTACGGGAGAGGGGAGACCCAGTACTTC
j_gene: TRBJ2-5
d_gene: -
abundance: many
v_gene: TRBV5-3

CDR3aa: CATGDSPYEQYF
CDR3nt: TGTGCCACCGGGGACAGTCCATACGAGCAGTACTTC
j_gene: TRBJ2-7
d_gene: TRBD1
abundance: -
v_gene: TRBV6-6

CDR3aa: CSATDSNSNQPQHF
CDR3nt: TGCAGTGCTACTGACAGCAATAGCAATCAGCCCCAGCATTTT
j_gene: TRBJ1-5
d_gene: -
abundance: -
v_gene: TRBV20-1

CDR3aa: CASSPPRYNSPLHF
CDR3nt: TGTGCCAGCAGTCCCCCACGATATAATTCACCCCTCCACTTT
j_gene: TRBJ1-6
d_gene: -
abundance: -
v_gene: TRBV27

CDR3aa: CASSLGDRGYNSPLHF
CDR3nt: TGCGCCAGCAGCTTGGGGGACAGGGGCTATAATTCACCCCTCCACTTT
j_gene: TRBJ1-6
d_gene: TRBD1
abundance: -
v_gene: TRBV5-1

CDR3aa: CASSLDETYEQYF
CDR3nt: TGTGCCAGCAGCTTAGACGAAACCTACGAGCAGTACTTC
j_gene: TRBJ2-7
d_gene: -
abundance: -
v_gene: TRBV7-2

CDR3aa: CASSYSETHYGYTF
CDR3nt: TGTGCCAGCAGTTACTCCGAGACCCACTATGGCTACACCTTC
j_gene: TRBJ1-2
d_gene: -
abundance: -
v_gene: TRBV6-2/TRBV6-3

CDR3aa: CASSLVGGASTDTQYF
CDR3nt: TGTGCCAGCAGCCTCGTGGGGGGGGCTAGCACAGATACGCAGTATTTT
j_gene: TRBJ2-3
d_gene: -
abundance: -
v_gene: TRBV7-6

CDR3aa: CASSPGTGSYNEQFF
CDR3nt: TGCGCCAGCAGCCCCGGGACAGGCTCCTACAATGAGCAGTTCTTC
j_gene: TRBJ2-1
d_gene: TRBD1
abundance: once
v_gene: TRBV5-1

CDR3aa: CASSTQRTSGYEQYF
CDR3nt: TGTGCCAGCAGCACCCAGCGGACTAGCGGTTACGAGCAGTACTTC
j_gene: TRBJ2-7
d_gene: TRBD2
abundance: -
v_gene: TRBV3-1/TRBV3-2

CDR3aa: CASSVGPAGELFF
CDR3nt: TGTGCCAGCAGCGTAGGCCCCGCCGGGGAGCTGTTTTTT
j_gene: TRBJ2-2
d_gene: -
abundance: -
v_gene: TRBV9